Listed here are 2 T cell receptor beta chains from one sample, sequenced in a study of beta chain bispecific antibodies for T cell cancers. Findings of the study overall: The leukemia cells, rather than normal T cells, gave most of the targeted TRBV signal. Anti-TRBV12 exposure, compared with anti-CD19, reduced the TRBV12-3 proportion of TRBV signal by around 99%.

TCRdb ran MiXCR on the 5' RACE reads and lists one entry per CDR3 protein. The table shows about 20,000 distinct CDR3 sequences, with approximately 2% occurring only once. Antigens of these TCRs are unknown. Blood mononuclear cells were expanded for three to four days using either OKT3 anti-CD3 antibody or CD3/CD28 beads. The input for sequencing was healthy donor T cells cultured with leukemia cells, taken from a culture containing a bispecific antibody targeting TCR Vbeta12. These receptors were taken from a human donor in good health. Some clones in this sample may be carry-over from other donors' samples.

The rearrangement joins TRBV18 to TRBJ2-1; TRBD2 might be the D (6 bases). The V gene lost 3 bases and the J gene lost 7 bases, with 10 bases spanning the gap. The CDR3 spans 13 residues. Looked up from germline, CDR1 is KGHSH and CDR2 is LQKENI. The CDR3 is CASSPEGGNEQFF. CDR3 bases: TGTGCCAGCTCACCGGAGGGTGGGAATGAGCAGTTCTTC. The full variable domain, with the rest looked up from reference TRBV18 and TRBJ2-1, is NAGVMQNPRHLVRRRGQEARLRCSPMKGHSHVYWYRQLPEEGLKFMVYLQKENIIDESGMPKERFSAEFPKEGPSILRIQQVVRGDSAAYFCASSPEGGNEQFFGPGTRLTVL.

This clonotype was found many times. The rearrangement links TRBV4-2 to TRBJ2-3, with TRBD2 matching 7 bases. The CDR3 sequence is 17 residues long. V shed 0 bases and J 2 bases; nucleotides not matched to a gene: 8. The V gene's germline CDR1 is LGHNA and CDR2 YNFKEQ. Here the CDR3 DNA reads TGTGCCAGCAGCCAAGAATTGAGCGGGGCCTCCACAGATACGCAGTATTTT. Its protein product is CASSQELSGASTDTQYF.